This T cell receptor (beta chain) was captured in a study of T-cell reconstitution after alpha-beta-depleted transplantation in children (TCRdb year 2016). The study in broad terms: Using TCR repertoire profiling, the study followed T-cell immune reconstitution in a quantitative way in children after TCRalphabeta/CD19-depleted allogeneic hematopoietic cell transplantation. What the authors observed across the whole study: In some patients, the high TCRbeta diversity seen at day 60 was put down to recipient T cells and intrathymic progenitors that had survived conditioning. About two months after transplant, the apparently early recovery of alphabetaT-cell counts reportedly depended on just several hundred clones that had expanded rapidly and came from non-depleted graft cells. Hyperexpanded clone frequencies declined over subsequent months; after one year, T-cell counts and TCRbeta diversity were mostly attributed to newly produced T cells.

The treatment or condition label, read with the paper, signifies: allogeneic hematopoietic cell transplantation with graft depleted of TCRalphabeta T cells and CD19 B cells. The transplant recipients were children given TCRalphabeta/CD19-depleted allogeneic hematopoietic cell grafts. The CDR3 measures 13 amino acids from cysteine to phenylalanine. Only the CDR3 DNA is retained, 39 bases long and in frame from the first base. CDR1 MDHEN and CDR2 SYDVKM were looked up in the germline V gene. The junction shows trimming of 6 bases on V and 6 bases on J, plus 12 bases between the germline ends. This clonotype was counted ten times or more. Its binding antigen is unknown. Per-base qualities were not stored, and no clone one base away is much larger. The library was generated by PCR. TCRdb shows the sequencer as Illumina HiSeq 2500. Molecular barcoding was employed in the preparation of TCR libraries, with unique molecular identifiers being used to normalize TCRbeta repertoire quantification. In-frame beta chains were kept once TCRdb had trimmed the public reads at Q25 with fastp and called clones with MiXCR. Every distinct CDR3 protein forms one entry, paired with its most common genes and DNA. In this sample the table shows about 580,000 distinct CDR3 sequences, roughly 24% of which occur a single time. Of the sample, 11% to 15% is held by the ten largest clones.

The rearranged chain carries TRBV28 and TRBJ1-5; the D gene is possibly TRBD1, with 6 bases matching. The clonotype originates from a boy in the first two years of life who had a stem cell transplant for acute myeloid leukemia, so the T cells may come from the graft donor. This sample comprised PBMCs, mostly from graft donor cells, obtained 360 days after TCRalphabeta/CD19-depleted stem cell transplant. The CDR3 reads CASSLQGGQPQHF. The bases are TGTGCCAGCAGCTTACAGGGAGGTCAGCCCCAGCATTTT. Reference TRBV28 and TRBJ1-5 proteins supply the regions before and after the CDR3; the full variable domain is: DVKVTQSSRYLVKRTGEKVFLECVQDMDHENMFWYRQDPGLGLRLIYFSYDVKMKEKGDIPEGYSVSREKKERFSLILESASTNQTSMYLCASSLQGGQPQHFGDGTRLSIL.